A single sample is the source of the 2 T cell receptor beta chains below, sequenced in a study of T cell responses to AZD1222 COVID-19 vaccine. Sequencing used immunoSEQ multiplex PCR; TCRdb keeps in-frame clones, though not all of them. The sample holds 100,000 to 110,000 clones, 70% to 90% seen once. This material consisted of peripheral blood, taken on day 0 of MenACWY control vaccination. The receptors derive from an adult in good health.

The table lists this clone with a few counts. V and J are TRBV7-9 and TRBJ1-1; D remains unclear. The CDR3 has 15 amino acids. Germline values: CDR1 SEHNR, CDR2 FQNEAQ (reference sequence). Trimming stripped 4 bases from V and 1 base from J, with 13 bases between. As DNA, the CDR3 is TGTGCCAGCAGCTCGCGGACGGACGAGAACACTGAAGCTTTCTTT. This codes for CASSSRTDENTEAFF.

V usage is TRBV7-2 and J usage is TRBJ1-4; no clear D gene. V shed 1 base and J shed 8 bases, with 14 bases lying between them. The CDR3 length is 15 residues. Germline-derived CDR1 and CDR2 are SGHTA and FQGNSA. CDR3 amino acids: CASSLGGRTSEKLFF. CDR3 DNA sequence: TGTGCCAGCAGCTTAGGAGGGAGAACATCAGAAAAACTGTTTTTT.